This entry lists 10 T cell receptor beta chains sequenced from one sample in a study of tumor-infiltrating lymphocytes in primary liver carcinoma. From about 0.5 ug of total RNA, TCR beta-specific cDNA was reverse-transcribed using a constant-region primer. A slightly modified ARM-PCR protocol with three nested multiplex PCR rounds produced these TCR beta libraries. The first two PCR rounds used TRBV1-TRBV30 forward primers with a C-beta reverse primer, around 10 cycles each. TCRdb recomputed calls from the multiplex PCR reads with MiXCR, one row per CDR3 protein. There are about 64,000 distinct CDR3 sequences in the sample; over 60% occur only once, and around 44% lies in the top ten. Starting material for RNA and DNA co-extraction consisted of about 20-30 mg of unsorted bulk tissue. The sequenced sample consisted of liver tumor tissue from sampling region 4. Subset meaning: tumor region T4, right-lateral pole. The receptor source for this set is a middle-aged man with primary liver carcinoma and hepatitis B virus infection.

V and J are TRBV7-9 and TRBJ2-1, with D tentatively TRBD1 (6 bases). V dropped 8 bases and J dropped 7 bases, with 24 bases sitting between them. Per germline, CDR1 SEHNR and CDR2 FQNEAQ (reference sequence). The CDR3 spans 16 residues. Written as DNA, the CDR3 is TGTGCCAGCTTACCATATCAGGGGCCTAAAACAAATGAGCAGTTCTTC. Translation: CASLPYQGPKTNEQFF.

Worth noting for this clonotype: One end of the junction fails to match germline, which may point to a read error. This chain joins TRBV5-5 and TRBJ2-3; 10 nucleotides align to TRBD1. The germline gives CDR1 SGHKS, CDR2 YYEKEE (reference sequence). This CDR3 has 14 amino acids. The DNA for the CDR3 is TGTGCCAGCTGCTACGACAGGGGGCCAGATACTCAGTATTTT. Protein: CASCYDRGPDTQYF.

Concerning this clonotype: Mismatch with germline at one junction end may stem from a read error. The genes are TRBV12-5 and TRBJ2-7; D might be TRBD1 or TRBD2, each matching 5 bases. Germline CDR1 reads LGHNT; CDR2 reads FRNRAP. This CDR3 is 13 amino acids long. The CDR3 here is CTSEGTGSYKQYF. CDR3 nucleotide sequence: TGTACCAGTGAGGGGACCGGTTCCTACAAGCAGTACTTC.

This clonotype has only a few counts. The junction shows a germline mismatch at one end, possibly a read error. CDR3 DNA sequence: TGTGCCAGCAGCCAAGCCCAGGGATCTGGCTACTCCTTC. Amino acids: CASSQAQGSGYSF. The rearrangement joins TRBV14 to TRBJ1-2, with D perhaps matching TRBD1 (5 bases). The CDR3 runs to 13 residues. CDR1 and CDR2 (germline): SGHDN, FVKESK.

Comments on this clonotype: Germline and junction disagree at one end, which may indicate a read error. The gene calls are TRBV11-2 and TRBJ2-2; possibly TRBD2 for D (6 bases). The CDR3 length is 17 residues. Germline V CDR1 and CDR2: SGHAT, FQNNGV. The CDR3 DNA reads as TGTGCCAGCATCCTAGCATTAGGAGAGGCGAACACCGGGGGGCTGTTTTTT. It translates to CASILALGEANTGGLFF.

By its share, this clonotype is medium-sized. The J gene is TRBJ2-3, the V gene TRBV4-1; tentative D call: TRBD1 (5 bases). Per the germline V gene, CDR1 is MGHRA and CDR2 is YSYEKL. The V end was cut by 4 bases, the J end by 9 bases, with 11 bases between. This CDR3 region has 12 residues. The CDR3 here is CASSPDTWTQYF. DNA for the CDR3: TGCGCCAGCAGCCCGGACACCTGGACGCAGTATTTT.

Of note for this clonotype: This may stem from a read error, because a much larger clone lies one nucleotide away. Because it lacks the conserved phenylalanine or tryptophan at the end, this CDR3 is likely a read error. This sequence joins TRBV6-6 and TRBJ1-2, with a tentative D call TRBD1 (6 bases). The V end was cut by 6 bases, the J end by 4 bases, with 15 bases between. Germline-derived CDR1 and CDR2 are MNHNY and SVGAGI (reference sequence). This CDR3 has 14 amino acids. CDR3 protein: CASRKPDSFYGYTL. DNA of the CDR3: TGTGCCAGCAGAAAACCGGACAGCTTCTATGGCTACACCTTA.

Points on this clonotype: This CDR3 is missing its conserved last phenylalanine or tryptophan, likely due to a read error. The chain couples TRBV29-1 to TRBJ2-1; 10 nucleotides match TRBD1. Germline CDR1 is SQVTM and CDR2 is ANQGSEA. The CDR3 totals 15 residues. The junction had 7 bases not matched to a gene; V was cut back by 1 base and J by 7 bases. The CDR3 sequence is CSVEGGTGVHNEQFS. In DNA form, the CDR3 reads TGCAGCGTTGAAGGTGGGACAGGGGTCCATAATGAGCAGTTCTCC.

This rearrangement joins TRBV7-8 to TRBJ2-2; 9 bases match TRBD2. CDR1 is SGHVS, CDR2 FQNEAQ, per germline. This CDR3 is 16 amino acids long. V was pared by 1 base and J by 10 bases, with 10 bases of the junction left unmatched. The CDR3 region is CASSLGVAGVPEELFF. The CDR3 bases are TGTGCCAGCAGCTTAGGAGTAGCGGGAGTTCCCGAGGAGCTGTTTTTT.

The chain couples TRBV28 to TRBJ1-3; TRBD1 is a possible D gene (5 bases). Trimming took off 7 bases at V and 7 bases at J, with 17 bases between the two ends. CDR1 is MDHEN and CDR2 is SYDVKM in the germline V gene. This CDR3 has 14 amino acids. CDR3 protein: CASNSSQEGNTIYF. The DNA of the CDR3 is TGTGCCAGCAATTCCTCCCAGGAGGGGAACACCATATATTTT.